The 30 T cell receptor beta chains listed next were all sequenced from one sample in a study of blood T cell repertoires in COVID-19. Only in-frame clones appear in the TCRdb table, and some are missing; sequencing was by immunoSEQ multiplex PCR. The data contain 310,000 or so clones, more than 75% of them singletons. Sequences were obtained from PBMCs or T cells enriched from blood (not recorded which). The receptor source for this set is a woman between 18 and 30 years old who had recovered from COVID-19.

The genes are TRBV5-4 and TRBJ2-5, with D tentatively TRBD2 (6 bases). Germline V gene data show CDR1 as SGHNT and CDR2 as YYREEE (reference sequence). The CDR3 is made up of 15 amino acids. The V gene lost 4 bases and the J gene lost 1 base, with 14 bases spanning the gap. The CDR3 DNA reads TGTGCCAGCAGCCAAGCCCTAGCGTTCCAAGAGACCCAGTACTTC. It encodes CASSQALAFQETQYF.

The gene calls are TRBV7-8 and TRBJ2-5; 11 bases map to TRBD2. V dropped 4 bases and J dropped 2; count of bases not matched to a gene: 15. The CDR3 sequence is 19 residues long. Germline values: CDR1 SGHVS, CDR2 FQNEAQ. CDR3 sequence (DNA): TGTGCCAGCAGCTCTGCCCAAAGTAGCGGGAGGGCTTGGCAAGAGACCCAGTACTTC. This codes for CASSSAQSSGRAWQETQYF.

The chain joins TRBV5-1 to TRBJ1-5, with 8 bases fitting TRBD1. J lost 5 bases, V lost 0 bases, and 7 bases had no gene match. The CDR3 consists of 16 residues. Germline V gene data show CDR1 as SGHRS and CDR2 as YFSETQ. The CDR3 DNA is TGCGCCAGCAGCTTGGGGACAGGGCCACCCTATCAGCCCCAGCATTTT. It yields the protein CASSLGTGPPYQPQHF. Full variable domain (missing parts from reference TRBV5-1 and TRBJ1-5): KAGVTQTPRYLIKTRGQQVTLSCSPISGHRSVSWYQQTPGQGLQFLFEYFSETQRNKGNFPGRFSGRQFSNSRSEMNVSTLELGDSALYLCASSLGTGPPYQPQHFGDGTRLSIL.

The CDR3 spells CASSAGTGGRTGELFF. The CDR3 region has the DNA TGTGCCAGCAGCGCCGGGACAGGGGGCCGTACCGGGGAGCTGTTTTTT. The chain uses TRBV9 and TRBJ2-2, with 12 bases lining up with TRBD1. The CDR3 covers 16 residues. J was trimmed by 5 bases and V by 3 bases; bases with no gene match: 5. From germline, CDR1 is SGDLS and CDR2 YYNGEE.

The chain combines TRBV12-3 or TRBV12-4 with TRBJ1-2; no reliable D call. The V end lost 6 bases, the J end lost 0 bases, and 5 bases lay between the germline ends. The CDR3 runs to 12 residues. CDR3: CASSLSNYGYTF. Written as DNA, the CDR3 is TGTGCCAGCAGCTTGTCTAACTATGGCTACACCTTC.

The chain links TRBV7-2 to TRBJ2-7; a weak D match, TRBD2 (5 bases). Trimming cost V 3 bases and J 4 bases, with 13 bases left between them. Germline CDR1 SGHTA, CDR2 FQGNSA. This CDR3 region has 14 residues. Here the CDR3 reads CASSFVGRAYEQYF. CDR3 in DNA: TGTGCCAGCAGCTTCGTAGGGCGGGCATACGAGCAGTACTTC.

J is TRBJ2-7 and V is TRBV5-1, with 10 bases aligning to TRBD1. Germline lookup yields CDR1 SGHRS and CDR2 YFSETQ. The CDR3 contains 15 residues. V trimming: 1 base; J trimming: 2 bases; junction bases outside the gene matches: 3. CDR3 amino acids: CASSLTGQGAYEQYF. CDR3 sequence (DNA): TGCGCCAGCAGCTTGACAGGACAGGGGGCCTACGAGCAGTACTTC.

This clone was counted between two and nine times. V is TRBV9 and J is TRBJ2-1; D possibly corresponds to TRBD2 (6 bases). The CDR3 runs 14 residues. Germline lookup yields CDR1 SGDLS and CDR2 YYNGEE. V lost 2 bases to trimming and J lost 6 bases, with 12 bases between them. The DNA of the CDR3 is TGTGCCAGCAGCGTGGGGTCGGGGGTCAATGAGCAGTTCTTC. This translates into CASSVGSGVNEQFF.

V is TRBV28 and J is TRBJ2-7; 11 bases are a match to TRBD1. The germline CDR1 and CDR2 sequences are MDHEN and SYDVKM. V lost 8 bases to trimming and J lost 2 bases; unmatched junction nucleotides: 11. The CDR3 extends over 16 amino acids. The CDR3 DNA is TGTGCCAGCCACGGACAGGGGGCCCGCATTGCCTACGAGCAGTACTTC. Translation gives CASHGQGARIAYEQYF.

This sequence joins TRBV14 and TRBJ1-2; a weak D match, TRBD1 (6 bases). V gave up 1 base and J gave up 0 bases, with 15 bases separating them. Per germline, CDR1 SGHDN and CDR2 FVKESK. The CDR3 runs 17 residues. CDR3 nucleotides: TGTGCCAGCAGCCAAGTTAACCTAGGGGACACTAACTATGGCTACACCTTC. Protein product: CASSQVNLGDTNYGYTF.

This clone has a single count. The chain combines TRBV19 with TRBJ2-5; possible D gene TRBD2, 6 bases. This CDR3 contains 15 residues. Germline values: CDR1 LNHDA, CDR2 SQIVND (reference sequence). With 5 bases removed from V and 3 bases from J, the gap between germline ends came to 16 bases. The CDR3 spells CASSLRMGEEETQYF. The DNA for the CDR3 is TGTGCCAGTAGTCTTAGGATGGGGGAGGAAGAGACCCAGTACTTC.

The J gene is TRBJ2-2, the V gene TRBV29-1; no firm D call. Germline loops: CDR1 SQVTM, CDR2 ANQGSEA. Trimming took off 6 bases at V and 5 bases at J, with 4 bases between the two ends. This CDR3 has 10 amino acids. CDR3 region: CSVGTGELFF. CDR3 DNA sequence: TGCAGCGTCGGGACCGGGGAGCTGTTTTTT.

The chain couples TRBV23-1 to TRBJ2-7, with D hard to call. TRBV23-1 is marked as an open reading frame, function uncertain. Trimming left V 6 bases short and J 0 bases short, with 9 bases between. The CDR3 is 13 amino acids. CDR3 bases: TGCGCCAGCAGCCGCGGCCTCTCCTACGAGCAGTACTTC. It is translated as CASSRGLSYEQYF.

In regard to this clone: Other DNA sequences in this specimen translate into the identical CDR3. The chain employs TRBV19 and TRBJ1-1, with D unresolved. CDR3 length: 13 residues. CDR1 and CDR2 (germline): LNHDA, SQIVND (reference sequence). Trimming took 6 bases from V and 0 from J, leaving 8 bases between them. The CDR3 nucleotides are TGTGCCAGTAGCAATTCCATGAACACTGAAGCTTTCTTT. Residues: CASSNSMNTEAFF.

The chain employs TRBV6-5 and TRBJ2-5; D uncertain. The germline V gene has CDR1 MNHEY and CDR2 SVGAGI. Between the trimmed V and J ends, which lost 8 bases and 4 bases, there was a span of 11 bases. This CDR3 region has 12 residues. CDR3 protein: CASYERPETQYF. The CDR3 DNA reads TGTGCCAGCTATGAGAGGCCAGAGACCCAGTACTTC.

The chain recombines TRBV9 with TRBJ1-1; D is unresolved. The germline V and J ends were trimmed by 1 base and 6 bases, with 10 bases remaining between them. Germline CDR1 reads SGDLS; CDR2 reads YYNGEE. The CDR3 length is 13 residues. CDR3 in DNA: TGTGCCAGCAGCGTATCCGTAAGCGCTGAAGCTTTCTTT. Protein product: CASSVSVSAEAFF.

The chain carries TRBV24-1 and TRBJ1-2; D remains ambiguous. This CDR3 has 14 amino acids. V was trimmed by 7 bases and J by 0 bases, leaving 11 bases between them. Germline lookup yields CDR1 KGHDR and CDR2 SFDVKD. This CDR3 is CATSSGGPNYGYTF. The CDR3 nucleotides are TGTGCCACCAGCTCTGGAGGCCCTAACTATGGCTACACCTTC.

V and J are TRBV30 and TRBJ2-6, with D perhaps TRBD1 (5 bases). The CDR3 sequence is 18 residues long. V dropped 3 bases and J dropped 1 base, with 19 bases sitting between them. In germline, CDR1 is GTSNPN, CDR2 SVGIG (reference sequence). The CDR3, as DNA: TGTGCCTGGAGAACTCGCCAGGGTAGGAATTCTGGGGCCAACGTCCTGACTTTC. Translated: CAWRTRQGRNSGANVLTF.

The chain carries TRBV6-5 and TRBJ1-2, with 7 bases lining up with TRBD1. Germline CDR1 is MNHEY and CDR2 is SVGAGI. The CDR3 has 13 residues. The ends lost 7 bases at V and 7 bases at J; junction bases unmatched: 9. The CDR3 DNA is TGTGCCAGCACCCTATACGACAGGGCTGGCTACACCTTC. Translated: CASTLYDRAGYTF.

V and J are TRBV5-5 and TRBJ1-2, with TRBD1 matching 7 bases. Germline-derived CDR1 and CDR2 are SGHKS and YYEKEE (reference sequence). V dropped 6 bases and J dropped 0; count of bases not matched to a gene: 5. The CDR3 extends over 14 amino acids. In nucleotides, the CDR3 is TGTGCCAGCACCCTAGACAGGGCTAACTATGGCTACACCTTC. Residues: CASTLDRANYGYTF.

V gene TRBV4-1 combines with J gene TRBJ2-5; TRBD2 matches at 13 bases. This CDR3 is built from 16 residues. V was pared by 4 bases and J by 2 bases, with 4 bases of the junction left unmatched. Per germline, CDR1 MGHRA and CDR2 YSYEKL. The DNA of the CDR3 is TGCGCCAGCAGCCGATCGGGACTAGCGGGGCAAGAGACCCAGTACTTC. It encodes CASSRSGLAGQETQYF.

The chain links TRBV19 to TRBJ1-5; D might be TRBD1 (6 bases). The CDR3 contains 14 residues. Trimming took 8 bases from V and 1 from J, leaving 12 bases between them. In germline, CDR1 is LNHDA, CDR2 SQIVND (reference sequence). The CDR3 protein is CASFVTGSNQPQHF. Here the CDR3 DNA reads TGTGCCAGTTTTGTGACAGGAAGCAATCAGCCCCAGCATTTT. The variable domain in full, completed from reference TRBV19 and TRBJ1-5, reads DGGITQSPKYLFRKEGQNVTLSCEQNLNHDAMYWYRQDPGQGLRLIYYSQIVNDFQKGDIAEGYSVSREKKESFPLTVTSAQKNPTAFYLCASFVTGSNQPQHFGDGTRLSIL.

This rearrangement joins TRBV5-1 to TRBJ2-6; 8 positions agree with TRBD1. CDR3 length: 15 amino acids. J was trimmed by 6 bases and V by 2 bases; bases with no gene match: 4. The germline CDR1 and CDR2 sequences are SGHRS and YFSETQ. CDR3 in amino acids: CASSFTRGPANVLTF. CDR3 nucleotides: TGCGCCAGCAGCTTTACCAGGGGGCCGGCCAACGTCCTGACTTTC. Variable domain in full (rest from reference TRBV5-1 and TRBJ2-6): KAGVTQTPRYLIKTRGQQVTLSCSPISGHRSVSWYQQTPGQGLQFLFEYFSETQRNKGNFPGRFSGRQFSNSRSEMNVSTLELGDSALYLCASSFTRGPANVLTFGAGSRLTVL.

J is TRBJ2-5 and V is TRBV11-2; D is uncertain. The germline V gene has CDR1 SGHAT and CDR2 FQNNGV. Trimming removed 2 bases from V and 5 bases from J, with 12 bases in between. The CDR3 contains 14 residues. The DNA of the CDR3 is TGTGCCAGCAGCTTAAGCCCTATCGGGGAGACCCAGTACTTC. This encodes CASSLSPIGETQYF.

Here the CDR3 DNA reads TGTGCCAGCAGCCAAGATACAGTTACCTACAATGAGCAGTTCTTC. This gives the protein CASSQDTVTYNEQFF. The genes are TRBV3-1 (or the pseudogene TRBV3-2) and TRBJ2-1; D unclear. Trimming removed 0 bases at V and 2 bases at J, with 8 bases between. The CDR3 runs to 15 residues. Germline CDR1 is LGHDT and CDR2 is YNNKEL (reference sequence).

The chain carries TRBV21-1 and TRBJ1-5; the DNA was not compared with TRBD1, the D call given in the table. TRBV21-1 is a listed pseudogene. This CDR3 region has 19 residues. CDR3 in DNA: TGTGCCAGCAGCAAAATTCCGACAGGGAAAGTCGAGGGCAATCAGCCCCAGCATTTT. It is translated as CASSKIPTGKVEGNQPQHF.

The CDR3 DNA is TGTGCCAGCCGGGTACAGGGTGGCTATGGCTACACCTTC. It codes for CASRVQGGYGYTF. The chain links TRBV19 to TRBJ1-2; D may be TRBD1 (6 bases). This CDR3 comprises 13 residues. Germline V CDR1 and CDR2: LNHDA, SQIVND (reference sequence). Trimming removed 9 bases at V and 4 bases at J, with 15 bases between.

The chain combines TRBV30 with TRBJ2-3; possibly TRBD1 for D (5 bases). Trimming took 5 bases from V and 5 from J, leaving 14 bases between them. Germline values: CDR1 GTSNPN, CDR2 SVGIG (reference sequence). This CDR3 has 13 amino acids. The CDR3 is CAWEVGQGDTQYF. The CDR3 DNA sequence: TGTGCCTGGGAGGTGGGGCAGGGAGATACGCAGTATTTT.

This chain connects TRBV6-5 to TRBJ2-7, with a tentative D call TRBD2 (6 bases). CDR1 and CDR2 (germline): MNHEY, SVGAGI. The V end lost 0 bases, the J end lost 6 bases, and 9 bases lay between the germline ends. The CDR3 contains 13 residues. The CDR3 here is CASSYSMGGEQYF. CDR3 sequence (DNA): TGTGCCAGCAGTTACTCGATGGGAGGCGAGCAGTACTTC.

This clone was observed once. The chain has TRBV6-5 and TRBJ2-1, with D perhaps matching TRBD1 (6 bases). Trimming cost V 6 bases and J 2 bases, with 11 bases left between them. This CDR3 is built from 14 residues. Germline assignment: CDR1 MNHEY and CDR2 SVGAGI. Here the CDR3 reads CASSPQGAYNEQFF. The CDR3, as DNA: TGTGCCAGCAGCCCACAGGGTGCCTACAATGAGCAGTTCTTC.